The following is a T cell receptor beta chain sequence with its context. The record originates from a study of blood T cell repertoires in COVID-19. Turning to the study itself: Specimens from acute and convalescent COVID-19 originated in the United States, Italy and Spain. T cells, B-cell-depleted T cells, or PBMCs supplied cDNA or gDNA.

Assay used: immunoSEQ multiplex PCR; TCRdb lists only in-frame clones, some missing. Of about 28,000 clones listed, nearly 90% are singletons. Specimen: peripheral blood. The source of this sequence is a human donor in a cohort sampled during active COVID-19.

The CDR3 coding sequence is TGTGCCAGCAGTCCGGTAGGGGAGGTCTACGAGCAGTACTTC. Translation: CASSPVGEVYEQYF. The V gene is TRBV2, the J gene TRBJ2-7; possible D gene TRBD2, 6 bases. CDR3 size: 14 residues. Germline lookup yields CDR1 SNHLY and CDR2 FYNNEI. V shed 5 bases and J shed 3 bases, with 14 bases lying between them. Based on the CDR3 plus reference TRBV2 and TRBJ2-7, the full variable domain is EPEVTQTPSHQVTQMGQEVILRCVPISNHLYFYWYRQILGQKVEFLVSFYNNEISEKSEIFDDQFSVERPDGSNFTLKIRSTKLEDSAMYFCASSPVGEVYEQYFGPGTRLTVT.